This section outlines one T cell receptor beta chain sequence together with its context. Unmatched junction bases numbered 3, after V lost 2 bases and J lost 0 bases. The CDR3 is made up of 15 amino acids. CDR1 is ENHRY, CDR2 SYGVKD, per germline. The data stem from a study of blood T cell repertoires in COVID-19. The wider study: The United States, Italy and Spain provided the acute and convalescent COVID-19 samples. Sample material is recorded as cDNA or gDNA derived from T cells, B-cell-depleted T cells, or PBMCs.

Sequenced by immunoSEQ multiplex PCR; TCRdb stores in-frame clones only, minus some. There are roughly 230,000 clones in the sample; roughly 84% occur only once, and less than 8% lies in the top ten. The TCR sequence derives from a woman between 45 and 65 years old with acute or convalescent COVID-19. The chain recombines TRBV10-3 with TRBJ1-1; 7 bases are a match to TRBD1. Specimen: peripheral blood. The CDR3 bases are TGTGCCATCAGTGAGCAGGGGGGAATGAACACTGAAGCTTTCTTT. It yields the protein CAISEQGGMNTEAFF.